The source of this TCR beta chain is a study of CD8 T cells in Susac syndrome. Background on the study: Blood was drawn from Susac syndrome patients while they were therapy-naive, on corticosteroids, or on intravenous immunoglobulin alone.

Germline V lookup: CDR1 SGHTA, CDR2 FQGTGA. The CDR3 extends over 16 amino acids. Trimming removed 0 bases from V and 7 bases from J, with 15 bases in between. The authors reverse transcribed roughly 0.5 to 1 ug RNA with random hexamers. Amplification of TCR beta CDR3 across 54 Vbeta and 13 Jbeta was performed with immunoSEQ multiplex PCR. TCRdb processed the immunoSEQ multiplex PCR reads anew with MiXCR; each CDR3 protein has one entry. The sample holds 200,000 to 250,000 distinct CDR3 sequences, about 94% seen once. Under recently defined diagnostic criteria, the patients with Susac syndrome qualified as having definite or probable disease. While CD8+ and CD4+ T cells were isolated negatively, TEMRA cells were enriched by FACS.

This TCR derives from a human donor with Susac syndrome. Material: CD4+ T cells from PBMCs. The rearrangement links TRBV7-3 to TRBJ2-2, with no clear D. Written as DNA, the CDR3 is TGTGCCAGCAGCTTAACGTCGGCACATCCCGGCGGGGAGCTGTTTTTT. It yields the protein CASSLTSAHPGGELFF.